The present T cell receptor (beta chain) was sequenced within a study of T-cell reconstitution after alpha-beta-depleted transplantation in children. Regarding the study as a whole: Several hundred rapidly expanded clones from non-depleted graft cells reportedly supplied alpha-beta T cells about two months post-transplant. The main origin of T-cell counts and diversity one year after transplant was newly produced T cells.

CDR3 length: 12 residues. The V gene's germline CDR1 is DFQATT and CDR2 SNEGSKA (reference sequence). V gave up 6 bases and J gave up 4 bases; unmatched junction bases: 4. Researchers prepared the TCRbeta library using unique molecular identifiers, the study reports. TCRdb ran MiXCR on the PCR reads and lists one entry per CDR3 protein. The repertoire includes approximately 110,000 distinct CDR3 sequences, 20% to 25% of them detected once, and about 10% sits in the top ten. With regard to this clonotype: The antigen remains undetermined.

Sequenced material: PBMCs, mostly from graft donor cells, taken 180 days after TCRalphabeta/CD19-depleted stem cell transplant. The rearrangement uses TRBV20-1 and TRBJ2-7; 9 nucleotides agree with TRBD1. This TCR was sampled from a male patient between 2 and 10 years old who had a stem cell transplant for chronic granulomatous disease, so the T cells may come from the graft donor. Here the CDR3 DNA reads TGCAGTGCAACCGGACAGGGGTACGAGCAGTACTTC. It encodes CSATGQGYEQYF.